The clone carrying this T cell receptor (beta chain) was counted at least ten times. The antigen remains undetermined. CDR3 length equals 13 residues. After removal of 5 bases from V and 9 bases from J, the junction contained 6 bases not matched to a gene. In TCRdb, the 5' RACE reads were re-called with MiXCR into one record per CDR3 protein. The profile covers 250,000 to 300,000 distinct CDR3 sequences, with over 10% appearing a single time and about 0.51% taken by the ten largest. The source of the sample is a study of T cells after yellow fever vaccination. On the study more broadly: Each low-cell-number fraction was prepared by means of SMART-Seq v4 Ultra Low Input.

Whole-study findings and limits: A minor fraction of clonotypes spanned both CD4 and CD8 compartments. When the response was secondary, it was weaker but reached its peak faster, day 5 versus 15.

The rearrangement uses TRBV12-3 or TRBV12-4 and TRBJ2-1; 8 bases are shared with TRBD1. Sequences were derived from CD4+ T cells sorted from PBMCs, sampled 45 days after the yellow fever booster vaccination. The receptor was isolated from a man aged 25 to 45 who received the YFV17D yellow fever vaccine. The CDR3 DNA is TGTGCCAGCAGTACAGCACAGGGGGTTGAGCAGTTCTTC. Translated: CASSTAQGVEQFF.